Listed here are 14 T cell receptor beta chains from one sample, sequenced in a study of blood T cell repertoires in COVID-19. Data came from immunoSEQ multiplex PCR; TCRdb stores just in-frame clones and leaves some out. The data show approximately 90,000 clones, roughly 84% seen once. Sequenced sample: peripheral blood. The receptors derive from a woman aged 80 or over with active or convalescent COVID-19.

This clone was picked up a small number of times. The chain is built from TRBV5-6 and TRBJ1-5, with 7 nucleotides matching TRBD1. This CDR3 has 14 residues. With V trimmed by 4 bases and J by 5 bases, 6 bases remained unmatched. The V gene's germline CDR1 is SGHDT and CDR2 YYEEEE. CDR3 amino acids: CASSSWDSYQPQHF. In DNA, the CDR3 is TGTGCCAGCAGCAGTTGGGACAGCTATCAGCCCCAGCATTTT. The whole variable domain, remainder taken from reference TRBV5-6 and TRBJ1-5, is DAGVTQSPTHLIKTRGQQVTLRCSPKSGHDTVSWYQQALGQGPQFIFQYYEEEERQRGNFPDRFSGHQFPNYSSELNVNALLLGDSALYLCASSSWDSYQPQHFGDGTRLSIL.

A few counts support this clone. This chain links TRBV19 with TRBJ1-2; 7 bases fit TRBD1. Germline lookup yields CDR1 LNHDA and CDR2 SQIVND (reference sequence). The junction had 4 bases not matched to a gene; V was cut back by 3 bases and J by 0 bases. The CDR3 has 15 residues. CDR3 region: CASSIGQATNYGYTF. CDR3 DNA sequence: TGTGCCAGTAGTATCGGACAGGCAACTAACTATGGCTACACCTTC.

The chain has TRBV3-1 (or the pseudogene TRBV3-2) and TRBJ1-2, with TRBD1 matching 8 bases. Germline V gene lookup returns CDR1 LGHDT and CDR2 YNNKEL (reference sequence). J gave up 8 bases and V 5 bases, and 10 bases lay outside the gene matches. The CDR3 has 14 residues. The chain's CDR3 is CASSSLRTGTGYTF. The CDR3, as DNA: TGTGCCAGCAGCTCACTCAGGACAGGGACGGGCTACACCTTC.

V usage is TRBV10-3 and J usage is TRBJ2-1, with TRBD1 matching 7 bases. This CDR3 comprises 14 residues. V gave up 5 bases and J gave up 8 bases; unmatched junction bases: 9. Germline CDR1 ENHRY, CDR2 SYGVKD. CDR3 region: CAISRQGSTDEQFF. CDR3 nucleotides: TGTGCCATCAGTAGACAGGGATCTACAGATGAGCAGTTCTTC.

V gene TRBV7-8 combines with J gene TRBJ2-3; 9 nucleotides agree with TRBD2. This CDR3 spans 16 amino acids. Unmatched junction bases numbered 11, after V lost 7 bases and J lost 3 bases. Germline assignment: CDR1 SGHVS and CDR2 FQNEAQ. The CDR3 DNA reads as TGTGCCAGCACCAAAGGGGCGGGGGGGCCAACAGATACGCAGTATTTT. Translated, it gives CASTKGAGGPTDTQYF.

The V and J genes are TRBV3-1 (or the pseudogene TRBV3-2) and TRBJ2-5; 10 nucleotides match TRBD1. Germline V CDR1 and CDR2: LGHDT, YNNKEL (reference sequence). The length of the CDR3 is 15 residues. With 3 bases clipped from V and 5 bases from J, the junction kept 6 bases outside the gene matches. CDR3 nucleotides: TGTGCCAGCAGCCACTCTGGGACAGGGGAGGAGACCCAGTACTTC. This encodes CASSHSGTGEETQYF.

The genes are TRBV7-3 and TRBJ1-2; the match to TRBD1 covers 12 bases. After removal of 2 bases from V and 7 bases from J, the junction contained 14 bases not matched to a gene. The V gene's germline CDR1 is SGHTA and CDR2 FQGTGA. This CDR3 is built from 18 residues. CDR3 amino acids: CASSLDTGTGGATSGYTF. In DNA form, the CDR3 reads TGTGCCAGCAGCTTAGATACCGGGACAGGGGGCGCAACGAGTGGCTACACCTTC. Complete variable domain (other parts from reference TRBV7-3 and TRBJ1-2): GAGVSQTPSNKVTEKGKYVELRCDPISGHTALYWYRQSLGQGPEFLIYFQGTGAADDSGLPNDRFFAVRPEGSVSTLKIQRTERGDSAVYLCASSLDTGTGGATSGYTFGSGTRLTVV.

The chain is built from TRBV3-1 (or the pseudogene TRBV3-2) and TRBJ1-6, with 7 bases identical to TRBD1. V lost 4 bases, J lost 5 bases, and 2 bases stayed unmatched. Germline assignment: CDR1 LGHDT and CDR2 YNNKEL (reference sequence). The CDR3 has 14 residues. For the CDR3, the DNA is TGTGCCAGCAGCCTGGGACAGAATAATTCACCCCTCCACTTT. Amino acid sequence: CASSLGQNNSPLHF.

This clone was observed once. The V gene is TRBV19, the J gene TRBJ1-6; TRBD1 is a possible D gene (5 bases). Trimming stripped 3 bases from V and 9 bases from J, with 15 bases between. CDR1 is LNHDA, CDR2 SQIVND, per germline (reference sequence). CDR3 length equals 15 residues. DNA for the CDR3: TGTGCCAGTAGTATTGCTTCGGGGGGAAGTTCACCCCTCCACTTT. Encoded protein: CASSIASGGSSPLHF.

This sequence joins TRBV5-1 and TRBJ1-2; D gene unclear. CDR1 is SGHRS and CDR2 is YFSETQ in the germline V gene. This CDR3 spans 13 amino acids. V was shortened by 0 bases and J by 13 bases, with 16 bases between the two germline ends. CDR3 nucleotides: TGCGCCAGCAGCTTGGATTCCCGGGGAGGGCGCACCTTC. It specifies CASSLDSRGGRTF. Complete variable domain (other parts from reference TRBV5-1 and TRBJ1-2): KAGVTQTPRYLIKTRGQQVTLSCSPISGHRSVSWYQQTPGQGLQFLFEYFSETQRNKGNFPGRFSGRQFSNSRSEMNVSTLELGDSALYLCASSLDSRGGRTFGSGTRLTVV.

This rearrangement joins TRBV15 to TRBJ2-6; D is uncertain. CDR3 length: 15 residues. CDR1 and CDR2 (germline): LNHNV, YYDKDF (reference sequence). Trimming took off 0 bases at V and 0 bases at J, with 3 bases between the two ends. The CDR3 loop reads CATSRDFSGANVLTF. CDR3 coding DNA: TGTGCCACCAGCAGAGACTTCTCTGGGGCCAACGTCCTGACTTTC.

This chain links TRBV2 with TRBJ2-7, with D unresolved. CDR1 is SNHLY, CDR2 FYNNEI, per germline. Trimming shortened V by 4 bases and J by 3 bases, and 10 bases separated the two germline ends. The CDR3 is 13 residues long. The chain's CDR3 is CASSGAAVYEQYF. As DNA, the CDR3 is TGTGCCAGCAGTGGGGCAGCAGTCTACGAGCAGTACTTC.

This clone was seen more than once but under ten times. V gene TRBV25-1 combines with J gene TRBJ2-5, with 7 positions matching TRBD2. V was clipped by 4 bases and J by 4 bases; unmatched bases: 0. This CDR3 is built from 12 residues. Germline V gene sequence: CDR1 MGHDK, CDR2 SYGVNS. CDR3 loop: CASSGGGETQYF. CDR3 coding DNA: TGTGCCAGCAGTGGGGGGGGAGAGACCCAGTACTTC.

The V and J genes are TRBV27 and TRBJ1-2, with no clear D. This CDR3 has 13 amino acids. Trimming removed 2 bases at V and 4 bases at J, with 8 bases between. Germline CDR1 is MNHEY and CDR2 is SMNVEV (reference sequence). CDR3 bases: TGTGCCAGCAGTTTAGACACCTCCTATGGCTACACCTTC. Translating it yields CASSLDTSYGYTF.